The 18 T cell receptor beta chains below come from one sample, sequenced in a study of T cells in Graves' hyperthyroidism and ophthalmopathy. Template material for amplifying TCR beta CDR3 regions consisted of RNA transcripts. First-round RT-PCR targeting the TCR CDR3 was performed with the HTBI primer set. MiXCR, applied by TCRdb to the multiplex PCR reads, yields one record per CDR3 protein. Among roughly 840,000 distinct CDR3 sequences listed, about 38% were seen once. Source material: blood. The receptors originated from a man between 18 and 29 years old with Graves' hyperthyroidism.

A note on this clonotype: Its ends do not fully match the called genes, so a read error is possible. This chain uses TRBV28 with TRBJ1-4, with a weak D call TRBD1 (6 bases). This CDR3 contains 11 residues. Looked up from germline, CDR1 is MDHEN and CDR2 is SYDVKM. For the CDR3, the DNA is TGTGCCAGCAGCGGAGGAGCGGGACACGCTTTT. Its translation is CASSGGAGHAF.

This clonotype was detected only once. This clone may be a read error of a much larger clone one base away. The DNA of the CDR3 is TGTGCCAGCAGCGTGATGACAAGCTTAGATCAAGCTCTCTTT. Its protein product is CASSVMTSLDQALF. This chain joins TRBV9 and TRBJ1-1; unclear D gene. Germline V gene sequence: CDR1 SGDLS, CDR2 YYNGEE. This CDR3 is built from 14 residues.

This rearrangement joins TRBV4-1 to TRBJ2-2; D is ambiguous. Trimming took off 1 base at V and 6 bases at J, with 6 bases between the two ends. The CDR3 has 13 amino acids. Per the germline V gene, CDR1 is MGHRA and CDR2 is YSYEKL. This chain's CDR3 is CASSQVVAGELFF. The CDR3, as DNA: TGCGCCAGCAGCCAAGTGGTGGCCGGGGAGCTGTTTTTT.

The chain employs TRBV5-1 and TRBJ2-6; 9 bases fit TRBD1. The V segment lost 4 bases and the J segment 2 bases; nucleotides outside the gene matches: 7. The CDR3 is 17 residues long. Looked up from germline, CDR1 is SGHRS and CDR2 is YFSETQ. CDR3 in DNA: TGCGCCAGCAGCACCGGGACAGGGACCCCTGGGGCCAACGTCCTGACTTTC. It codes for CASSTGTGTPGANVLTF.

The CDR3 spells CASREAPSYEQYF. The CDR3 DNA is TGTGCCAGCAGGGAGGCCCCCTCCTACGAGCAGTACTTC. The chain recombines TRBV28 with TRBJ2-7; tentatively, D is TRBD2 (5 bases). V shed 6 bases and J shed 0 bases, with 9 bases lying between them. The CDR3 has 13 residues. In germline, CDR1 is MDHEN, CDR2 SYDVKM. Based on the CDR3 plus reference TRBV28 and TRBJ2-7, the full variable domain is DVKVTQSSRYLVKRTGEKVFLECVQDMDHENMFWYRQDPGLGLRLIYFSYDVKMKEKGDIPEGYSVSREKKERFSLILESASTNQTSMYLCASREAPSYEQYFGPGTRLTVT.

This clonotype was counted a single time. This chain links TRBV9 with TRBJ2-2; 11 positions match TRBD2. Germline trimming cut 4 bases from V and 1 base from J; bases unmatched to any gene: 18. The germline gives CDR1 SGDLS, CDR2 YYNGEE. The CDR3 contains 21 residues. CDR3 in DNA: TGTGCCAGCAGCTCCCCTCGATATCCTAGCGGGGGGCTGGAGAACACCGGGGAGCTGTTTTTT. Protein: CASSSPRYPSGGLENTGELFF.

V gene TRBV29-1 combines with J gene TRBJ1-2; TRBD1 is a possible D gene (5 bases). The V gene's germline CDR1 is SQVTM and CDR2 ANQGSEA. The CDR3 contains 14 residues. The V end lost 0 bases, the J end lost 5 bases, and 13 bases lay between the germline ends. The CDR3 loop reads CSVEDRSREYGYTF. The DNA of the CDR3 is TGCAGCGTTGAAGATCGTAGCAGGGAGTATGGCTACACCTTC. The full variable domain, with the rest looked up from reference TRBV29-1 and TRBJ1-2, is SAVISQKPSRDICQRGTSLTIQCQVDSQVTMMFWYRQQPGQSLTLIATANQGSEATYESGFVIDKFPISRPNLTFSTLTVSNMSPEDSSIYLCSVEDRSREYGYTFGSGTRLTVV.

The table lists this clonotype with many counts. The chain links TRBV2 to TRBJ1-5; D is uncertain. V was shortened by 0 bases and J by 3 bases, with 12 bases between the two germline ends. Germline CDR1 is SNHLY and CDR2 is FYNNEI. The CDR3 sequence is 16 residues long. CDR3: CASSEAVGQANQPQHF. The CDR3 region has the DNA TGTGCCAGCAGTGAAGCGGTAGGGCAGGCCAATCAGCCCCAGCATTTT.

CDR3 nucleotides: TGCGCCAGCAGCTACAGTCCCGCAGGAGATCAGCCCCAGCATTTT. It yields the protein CASSYSPAGDQPQHF. The rearrangement links TRBV5-1 to TRBJ1-5; no clear D gene. CDR3 size: 15 residues. Germline CDR1 is SGHRS and CDR2 is YFSETQ. V dropped 3 bases and J dropped 5 bases, with 15 bases sitting between them.

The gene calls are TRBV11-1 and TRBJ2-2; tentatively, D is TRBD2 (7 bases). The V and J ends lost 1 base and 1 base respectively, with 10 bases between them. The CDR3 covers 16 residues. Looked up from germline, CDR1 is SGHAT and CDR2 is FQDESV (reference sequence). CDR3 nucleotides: TGTGCCAGCAGCTTAGGCGGGGGCCGGAACACCGGGGAGCTGTTTTTT. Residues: CASSLGGGRNTGELFF.

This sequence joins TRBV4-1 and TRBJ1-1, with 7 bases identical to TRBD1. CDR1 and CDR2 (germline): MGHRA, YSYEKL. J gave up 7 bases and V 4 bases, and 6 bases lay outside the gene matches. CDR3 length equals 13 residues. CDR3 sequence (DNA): TGCGCCAGCAGCCGACAGGGTAACGGTGAAGCTTTCTTT. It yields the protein CASSRQGNGEAFF.

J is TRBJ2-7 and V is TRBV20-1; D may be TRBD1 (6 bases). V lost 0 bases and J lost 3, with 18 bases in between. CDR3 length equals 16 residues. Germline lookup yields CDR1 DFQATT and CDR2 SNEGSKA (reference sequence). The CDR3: CSARDPAGDGYYEQYF. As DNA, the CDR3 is TGCAGTGCTAGAGACCCCGCAGGGGACGGATACTACGAGCAGTACTTC.

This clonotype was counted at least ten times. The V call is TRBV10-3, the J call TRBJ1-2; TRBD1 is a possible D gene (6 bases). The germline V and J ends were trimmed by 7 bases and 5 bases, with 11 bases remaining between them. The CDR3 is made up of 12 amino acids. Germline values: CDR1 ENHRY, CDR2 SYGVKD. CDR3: CAIKGDWYGYTF. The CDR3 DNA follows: TGTGCCATCAAGGGGGATTGGTATGGCTACACCTTC.

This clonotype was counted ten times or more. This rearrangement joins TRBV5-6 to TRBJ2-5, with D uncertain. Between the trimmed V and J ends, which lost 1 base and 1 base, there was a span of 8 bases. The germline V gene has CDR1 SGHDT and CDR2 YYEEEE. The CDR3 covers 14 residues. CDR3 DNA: TGTGCCAGCAGCTTGTCAGCAGGCCAAGAGACCCAGTACTTC. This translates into CASSLSAGQETQYF.

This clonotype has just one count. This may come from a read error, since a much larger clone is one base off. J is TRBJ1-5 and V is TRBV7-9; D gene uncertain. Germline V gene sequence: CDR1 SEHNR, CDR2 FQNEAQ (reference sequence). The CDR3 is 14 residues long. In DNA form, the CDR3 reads TGTACCAGCAGCTTAGGGAGGGCTGACCAGCCCCAGCATTTT. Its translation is CTSSLGRADQPQHF. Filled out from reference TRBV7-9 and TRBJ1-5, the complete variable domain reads DTGVSQNPRHKITKRGQNVTFRCDPISEHNRLYWYRQTLGQGPEFLTYFQNEAQLEKSRLLSDRFSAERPKGSFSTLEIQRTEQGDSAMYLCTSSLGRADQPQHFGDGTRLSIL.

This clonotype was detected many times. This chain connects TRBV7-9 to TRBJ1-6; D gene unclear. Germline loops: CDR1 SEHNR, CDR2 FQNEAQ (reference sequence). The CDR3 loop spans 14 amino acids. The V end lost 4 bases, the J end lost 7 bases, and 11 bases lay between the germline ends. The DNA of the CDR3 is TGTGCCAGCAGCTCGGACGCCGGAAATTCACCCCTCCACTTT. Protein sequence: CASSSDAGNSPLHF.

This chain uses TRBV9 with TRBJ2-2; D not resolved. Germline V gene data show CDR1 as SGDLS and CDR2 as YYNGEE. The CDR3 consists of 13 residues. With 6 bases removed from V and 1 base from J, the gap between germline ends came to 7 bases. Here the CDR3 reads CASNQENTGELFF. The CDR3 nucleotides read TGTGCCAGCAATCAGGAGAACACCGGGGAGCTGTTTTTT. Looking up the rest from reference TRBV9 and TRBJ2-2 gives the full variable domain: DSGVTQTPKHLITATGQRVTLRCSPRSGDLSVYWYQQSLDQGLQFLIQYYNGEERAKGNILERFSAQQFPDLHSELNLSSLELGDSALYFCASNQENTGELFFGEGSRLTVL.

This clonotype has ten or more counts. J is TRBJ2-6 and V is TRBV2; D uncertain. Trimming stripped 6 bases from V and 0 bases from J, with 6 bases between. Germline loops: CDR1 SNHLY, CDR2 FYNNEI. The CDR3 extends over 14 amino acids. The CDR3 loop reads CASSSSSGANVLTF. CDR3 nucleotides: TGTGCCAGCAGCTCAAGCTCTGGGGCCAACGTCCTGACTTTC.